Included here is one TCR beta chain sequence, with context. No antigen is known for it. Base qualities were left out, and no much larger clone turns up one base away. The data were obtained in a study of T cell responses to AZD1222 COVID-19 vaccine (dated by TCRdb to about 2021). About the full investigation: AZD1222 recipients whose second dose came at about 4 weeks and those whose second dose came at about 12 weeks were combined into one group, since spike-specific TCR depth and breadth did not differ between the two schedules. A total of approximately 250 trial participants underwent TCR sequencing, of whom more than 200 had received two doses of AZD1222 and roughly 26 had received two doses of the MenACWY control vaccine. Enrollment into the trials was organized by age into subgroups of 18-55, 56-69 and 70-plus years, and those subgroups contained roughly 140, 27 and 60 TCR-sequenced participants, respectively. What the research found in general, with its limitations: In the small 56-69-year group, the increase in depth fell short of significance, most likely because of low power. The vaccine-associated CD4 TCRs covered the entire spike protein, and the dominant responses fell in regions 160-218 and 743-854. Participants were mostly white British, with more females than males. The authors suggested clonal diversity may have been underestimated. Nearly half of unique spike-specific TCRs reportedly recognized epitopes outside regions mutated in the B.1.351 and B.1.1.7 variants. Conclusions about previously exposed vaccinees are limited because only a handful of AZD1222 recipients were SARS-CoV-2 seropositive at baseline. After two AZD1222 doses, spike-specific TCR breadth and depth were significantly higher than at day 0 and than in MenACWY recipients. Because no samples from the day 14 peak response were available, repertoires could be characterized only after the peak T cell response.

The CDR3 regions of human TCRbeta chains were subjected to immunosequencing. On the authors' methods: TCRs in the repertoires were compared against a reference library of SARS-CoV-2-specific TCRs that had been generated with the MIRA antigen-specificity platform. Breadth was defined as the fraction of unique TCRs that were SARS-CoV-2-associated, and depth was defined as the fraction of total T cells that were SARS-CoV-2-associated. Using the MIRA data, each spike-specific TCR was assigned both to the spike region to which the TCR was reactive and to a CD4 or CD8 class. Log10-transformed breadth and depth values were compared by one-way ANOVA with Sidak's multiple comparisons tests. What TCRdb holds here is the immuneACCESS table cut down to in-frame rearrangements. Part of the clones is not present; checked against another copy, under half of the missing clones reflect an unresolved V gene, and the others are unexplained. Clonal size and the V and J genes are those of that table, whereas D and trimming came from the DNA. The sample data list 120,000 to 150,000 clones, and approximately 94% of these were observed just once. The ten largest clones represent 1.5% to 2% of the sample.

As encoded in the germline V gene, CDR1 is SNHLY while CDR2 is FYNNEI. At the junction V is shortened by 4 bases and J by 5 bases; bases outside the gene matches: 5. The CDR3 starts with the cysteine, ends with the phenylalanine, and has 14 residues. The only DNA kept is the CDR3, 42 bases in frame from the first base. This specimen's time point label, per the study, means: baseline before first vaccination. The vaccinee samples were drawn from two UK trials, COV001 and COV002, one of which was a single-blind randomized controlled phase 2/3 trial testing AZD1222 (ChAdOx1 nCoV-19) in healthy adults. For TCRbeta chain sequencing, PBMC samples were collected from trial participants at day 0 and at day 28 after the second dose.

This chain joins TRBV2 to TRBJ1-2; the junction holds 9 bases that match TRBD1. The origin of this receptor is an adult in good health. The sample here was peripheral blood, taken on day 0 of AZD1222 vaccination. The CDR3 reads CASSVQGAAYGYTF. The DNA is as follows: TGTGCCAGCAGTGTACAGGGGGCTGCATATGGCTACACCTTC.